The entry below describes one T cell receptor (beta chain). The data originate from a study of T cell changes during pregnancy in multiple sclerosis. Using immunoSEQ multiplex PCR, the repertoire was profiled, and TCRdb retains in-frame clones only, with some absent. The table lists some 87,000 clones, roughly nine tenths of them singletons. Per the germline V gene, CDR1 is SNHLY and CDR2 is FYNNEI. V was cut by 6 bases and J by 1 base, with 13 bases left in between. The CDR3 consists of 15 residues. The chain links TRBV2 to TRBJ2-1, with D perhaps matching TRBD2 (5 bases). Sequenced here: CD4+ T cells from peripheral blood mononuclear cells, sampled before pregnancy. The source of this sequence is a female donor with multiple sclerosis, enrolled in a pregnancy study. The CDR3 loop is CASRPLTGSYNEQFF. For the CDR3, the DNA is TGTGCCAGCAGACCTCTGACGGGATCCTACAATGAGCAGTTCTTC.